Listed here are 11 T cell receptor beta chains from one sample, sequenced in a study of Ad26.COV2.S vaccination and SARS-CoV-2 variants. The method was immunoSEQ multiplex PCR; TCRdb's version includes in-frame clones alone and lacks a portion of them. The sample shows hundreds of thousands of clones, more than 70% of them seen only once. This sample's treatment: roughly 20 received Ad26.COV2.S at low or high dose, single or two shots; about 5 received placebo; per-sample allocation not given. Repertoires come from day 63 after the first vaccine or placebo injection. This specimen consisted of peripheral blood, obtained in a trial of Ad26.COV2.S vaccine versus placebo. These receptors were taken from a person aged 18 to 59 who received the Ad26.COV2.S COVID-19 vaccine or a placebo.

The J gene is TRBJ2-3, the V gene TRBV18, with TRBD2 matching 8 bases. From germline, CDR1 is KGHSH and CDR2 LQKENI. The CDR3 has 18 amino acids. The V gene end was trimmed by 0 bases and the J gene end by 2 bases; junction bases not matched to a gene: 10. The CDR3 DNA is TGTGCCAGCTCACCACCCCCCTGGGGGACTAGGACCACAGATACGCAGTATTTT. This gives the protein CASSPPPWGTRTTDTQYF.

The chain couples TRBV7-3 to TRBJ2-3, with 11 bases that match TRBD2. With 1 base clipped from V and 5 bases from J, the junction kept 8 bases outside the gene matches. In germline, CDR1 is SGHTA, CDR2 FQGTGA. CDR3 length: 17 residues. CDR3 loop: CASSLKAVGLAEDTQYF. The CDR3 DNA sequence: TGTGCCAGCAGCTTAAAGGCGGTGGGACTAGCGGAAGATACGCAGTATTTT.

The chain joins TRBV7-2 to TRBJ1-3; 8 bases agree with TRBD1. Unmatched junction bases numbered 6, after V lost 4 bases and J lost 4 bases. Germline V gene sequence: CDR1 SGHTA, CDR2 FQGNSA. The CDR3 is made up of 15 amino acids. CDR3 amino acids: CASSSGQGRGNTIYF. CDR3 DNA sequence: TGTGCCAGCAGCTCTGGACAGGGAAGGGGAAACACCATATATTTT.

The chain carries TRBV6-5 and TRBJ2-3, with D uncertain. This CDR3 has 12 amino acids. Trimming took off 6 bases at V and 3 bases at J, with 7 bases between the two ends. The germline V gene encodes CDR1 MNHEY and CDR2 SVGAGI. The CDR3 DNA sequence: TGTGCCAGCAGGACCGTAACAGATACGCAGTATTTT. It yields the protein CASRTVTDTQYF.

V is TRBV3-1 (or the pseudogene TRBV3-2) and J is TRBJ2-5; no clear D gene. V lost 0 bases, J lost 3 bases, and 11 bases lay in between. The CDR3 contains 15 residues. Per the germline V gene, CDR1 is LGHDT and CDR2 is YNNKEL (reference sequence). CDR3: CASSQEFRQEETQYF. CDR3 DNA: TGTGCCAGCAGCCAAGAGTTTCGACAAGAAGAGACCCAGTACTTC.

The chain recombines TRBV11-2 with TRBJ2-7; weak D call: TRBD2 (6 bases). The germline CDR1 and CDR2 sequences are SGHAT and FQNNGV. Trimming took 1 base from V and 7 from J, leaving 14 bases between them. The CDR3 has 14 amino acids. CDR3: CASSLALATREQYF. For the CDR3, the DNA is TGTGCCAGCAGCTTAGCCCTAGCGACCAGGGAGCAGTACTTC.

The J gene is TRBJ1-1, the V gene TRBV9; TRBD1 is a possible D gene (6 bases). The CDR3 extends over 15 amino acids. Germline assignment: CDR1 SGDLS and CDR2 YYNGEE. V lost 0 bases and J lost 0, with 9 bases in between. CDR3 protein: CASSVGGQMNTEAFF. DNA of the CDR3: TGTGCCAGCAGCGTAGGAGGACAGATGAACACTGAAGCTTTCTTT.

The chain is built from TRBV7-2 and TRBJ2-3; D uncertain. Between the trimmed V and J ends, which lost 7 bases and 0 bases, there was a span of 14 bases. Germline V gene lookup returns CDR1 SGHTA and CDR2 FQGNSA. The CDR3 is made up of 15 amino acids. The CDR3: CASTLRGLSTDTQYF. In DNA, the CDR3 is TGTGCCAGCACCCTGCGTGGTCTGAGCACAGATACGCAGTATTTT.

The chain employs TRBV6-4 and TRBJ1-1, with 7 bases fitting TRBD1. The junction had 4 bases not matched to a gene; V was cut back by 5 bases and J by 1 base. From germline, CDR1 is MRHNA and CDR2 SNTAGT. The CDR3 runs 14 residues. The CDR3 spells CASSRTGKNTEAFF. The CDR3 DNA is TGTGCCAGCAGTAGGACAGGAAAGAACACTGAAGCTTTCTTT.

The chain couples TRBV6-5 to TRBJ1-1, with D uncertain. Trimming cost V 2 bases and J 1 base, with 8 bases left between them. This CDR3 has 14 residues. Germline CDR1 is MNHEY and CDR2 is SVGAGI. CDR3 amino acids: CASSYNTPNTEAFF. CDR3 nucleotide sequence: TGTGCCAGCAGTTACAATACACCGAACACTGAAGCTTTCTTT.

The chain recombines TRBV15 with TRBJ2-3; TRBD1 or TRBD2 may be the D gene (5 bases each). CDR3 size: 15 residues. CDR1 and CDR2 (germline): LNHNV, YYDKDF (reference sequence). V was cut by 1 base and J by 2 bases, with 10 bases left in between. This CDR3 is CATSRAGPLTDTQYF. The CDR3 bases are TGTGCCACCAGCAGAGCGGGACCGCTCACAGATACGCAGTATTTT.